Given below is one T cell receptor beta chain in context. This sample was taken from a study of cytomegalovirus exposure and HLA in healthy donors. The V gene's germline CDR1 is SGHRS and CDR2 YFSETQ. CDR3 length: 16 amino acids. V gave up 4 bases and J gave up 2 bases; unmatched junction bases: 6. Only in-frame clones appear in the TCRdb table, and some are missing; sequencing was by immunoSEQ multiplex PCR. The table includes 90,000 to 110,000 clones, roughly 86% detected once. The gene calls are TRBV5-1 and TRBJ2-2; 9 nucleotides match TRBD2. The sequencing input was PBMCs. The clonotype originates from a woman between 18 and 29 years old in good health and CMV-seronegative. This CDR3 reads CASSITTSGNTGELFF. CDR3 DNA sequence: TGCGCCAGCAGCATAACGACTAGCGGAAACACCGGGGAGCTGTTTTTT.